A selection of T cell receptor beta chains follows, all from one sample in a study of blood T cell repertoires in COVID-19. TCRdb's copy holds only in-frame clones and misses some; the assay was immunoSEQ multiplex PCR. The table records roughly 140,000 clones, approximately 84% of them present only once. Sequencing was performed on peripheral blood. The receptors were gathered from a woman between 55 and 75 years old with acute or convalescent COVID-19. Both conserved end residues are part of each CDR3. Each record gives: D gene, J gene, clone size, V gene, CDR3 DNA, CDR3 protein. The D gene is left open where the match is weak. Rows give clone size only sometimes, using once, few, many, or a class for an expanded clone.

D gene: TRBD2
J gene: TRBJ2-5
clone size: -
V gene: TRBV7-9
CDR3 DNA: TGTGCCAGCAGCTTTTCCCCGGGGGGACCCAAAGAGACCCAGTACTTC
CDR3 protein: CASSFSPGGPKETQYF

D gene: TRBD1
J gene: TRBJ1-1
clone size: -
V gene: TRBV29-1
CDR3 DNA: TGCAGCGTTGAGGGCCTCAGGGGGATGAACACTGAAGCTTTCTTT
CDR3 protein: CSVEGLRGMNTEAFF

D gene: TRBD1
J gene: TRBJ1-6
clone size: once
V gene: TRBV19
CDR3 DNA: TGTGCCAGTAACGACAGGGGGCTGAATTCACCCCTCCACTTT
CDR3 protein: CASNDRGLNSPLHF

D gene: -
J gene: TRBJ2-6
clone size: -
V gene: TRBV6-5
CDR3 DNA: TGTGCCAGCAGATTCGGGTCTGGGGCCAACGTCCTGACTTTC
CDR3 protein: CASRFGSGANVLTF

D gene: -
J gene: TRBJ2-7
clone size: -
V gene: TRBV11-2
CDR3 DNA: TGTGCCAGCAGCTTAGCTGGAAGGGGAGGCGAGCAGTACTTC
CDR3 protein: CASSLAGRGGEQYF

D gene: -
J gene: TRBJ2-5
clone size: -
V gene: TRBV24-1
CDR3 DNA: TGTGCCACCAGTGAGCCGACAGCGAAGGAGCGTAAAGAGACCCAGTACTTC
CDR3 protein: CATSEPTAKERKETQYF

D gene: TRBD2
J gene: TRBJ2-3
clone size: -
V gene: TRBV10-1
CDR3 DNA: TGCGCCAGTACCCCTTCCGCGGGAGGTCGAACGCAGTATTTT
CDR3 protein: CASTPSAGGRTQYF

D gene: TRBD2
J gene: TRBJ2-7
clone size: -
V gene: TRBV2
CDR3 DNA: TGTGCCAGCAGTGAACCCGGGGGGGCGTACGAGCAGTACTTC
CDR3 protein: CASSEPGGAYEQYF

D gene: TRBD1
J gene: TRBJ1-2
clone size: -
V gene: TRBV28
CDR3 DNA: TGTGCCAGCAGTTCAGGTCTTACAGGGGGCAAGAACTATGGCTACACCTTC
CDR3 protein: CASSSGLTGGKNYGYTF

D gene: TRBD1
J gene: TRBJ2-7
clone size: -
V gene: TRBV5-1
CDR3 DNA: TGCGCCAGCAGCTTGGTGGGACAGGGGGCTTCCCGGGCGGGAAGGGCGACTAACGAGCAGTACTTC
CDR3 protein: CASSLVGQGASRAGRATNEQYF

D gene: -
J gene: TRBJ2-7
clone size: -
V gene: TRBV11-2
CDR3 DNA: TGTGCCAGCAGCTTATTGACTGTCTCCTACGAGCAGTACTTC
CDR3 protein: CASSLLTVSYEQYF

D gene: TRBD1
J gene: TRBJ1-2
clone size: once
V gene: TRBV29-1
CDR3 DNA: TGCAGCGTTCCGACAGGGGGGCATGGCTACACCTTC
CDR3 protein: CSVPTGGHGYTF

D gene: -
J gene: TRBJ1-2
clone size: -
V gene: TRBV28
CDR3 DNA: TGTGCCAGCAGTGTTTTGGGGGGTGGCTACACCTTC
CDR3 protein: CASSVLGGGYTF

D gene: TRBD2
J gene: TRBJ2-1
clone size: few
V gene: TRBV5-1
CDR3 DNA: TGCGCCAGCAGCTGGAGGACTAGCGGCTTATACAATGAGCAGTTCTTC
CDR3 protein: CASSWRTSGLYNEQFF

D gene: TRBD1
J gene: TRBJ1-2
clone size: -
V gene: TRBV28
CDR3 DNA: TGTGCCAGCAGTTTATTACAGGGGACCTATGGCTACACCTTC
CDR3 protein: CASSLLQGTYGYTF

D gene: TRBD2
J gene: TRBJ2-2
clone size: -
V gene: TRBV6-4
CDR3 DNA: TGTGCCAGCAGTTCGCTAGCGGGAGTTGGCACCGGGGAGCTGTTTTTT
CDR3 protein: CASSSLAGVGTGELFF

D gene: -
J gene: TRBJ2-7
clone size: once
V gene: TRBV7-2
CDR3 DNA: TGTGCCAGCAGCCCCCAGCGGAGTTCCTACGAGCAGTACTTC
CDR3 protein: CASSPQRSSYEQYF

D gene: TRBD1
J gene: TRBJ2-7
clone size: once
V gene: TRBV15
CDR3 DNA: TGTGCCATCGCGGCCGGGACAGAAGTCTACGAGCAGTACTTC
CDR3 protein: CAIAAGTEVYEQYF

D gene: TRBD2
J gene: TRBJ2-7
clone size: few
V gene: TRBV19
CDR3 DNA: TGTGCCAGTAGCCGATTTATCAGCGGGAGCTCCGAGCAGTACTTC
CDR3 protein: CASSRFISGSSEQYF

D gene: TRBD2
J gene: TRBJ2-2
clone size: -
V gene: TRBV3-1/TRBV3-2
CDR3 DNA: TGTGCCAGCAGCCAAGTGTTCGGGAGGACCGGGGAGCTGTTTTTT
CDR3 protein: CASSQVFGRTGELFF

D gene: -
J gene: TRBJ2-7
clone size: -
V gene: TRBV7-9
CDR3 DNA: TGTGCCAGCAGCTTCGAGGGTAGGGCAGGGGCGGGCGAGCAGTACTTC
CDR3 protein: CASSFEGRAGAGEQYF

D gene: -
J gene: TRBJ2-1
clone size: once
V gene: TRBV28
CDR3 DNA: TGTGCCAGCAGTCCCTTTTTAGGGAGCTCCTACAATGAGCAGTTCTTC
CDR3 protein: CASSPFLGSSYNEQFF

D gene: TRBD1
J gene: TRBJ1-1
clone size: -
V gene: TRBV5-1
CDR3 DNA: TGCGCCAGCAGCTCCACAGGGGGCAGGTTCACTGAAGCTTTCTTT
CDR3 protein: CASSSTGGRFTEAFF

D gene: -
J gene: TRBJ2-1
clone size: -
V gene: TRBV6-5
CDR3 DNA: TGTGCCAGCAGTAACGCCGGGACTTCCTACAATGAGCAGTTCTTC
CDR3 protein: CASSNAGTSYNEQFF

D gene: -
J gene: TRBJ1-2
clone size: -
V gene: TRBV4-1
CDR3 DNA: TGCGCCAGCAGCCAAGTTATCGGGGATGGCTACACCTTC
CDR3 protein: CASSQVIGDGYTF

D gene: TRBD2
J gene: TRBJ2-1
clone size: -
V gene: TRBV10-2
CDR3 DNA: TGCGCCAGCAGTGAGTTTGTGACTAGCGACTACAATGAGCAGTTCTTC
CDR3 protein: CASSEFVTSDYNEQFF

D gene: TRBD2
J gene: TRBJ2-7
clone size: -
V gene: TRBV6-5
CDR3 DNA: TGTGCCAGCAGGTCAACCGGGACTAGAAGGGGCGAGCAGTACTTC
CDR3 protein: CASRSTGTRRGEQYF

D gene: TRBD2
J gene: TRBJ2-5
clone size: -
V gene: TRBV7-3
CDR3 DNA: TGTGCCAGCAGCTTGGGCGGGAGGGCAAGAGAGACCCAGTACTTC
CDR3 protein: CASSLGGRARETQYF

D gene: TRBD2
J gene: TRBJ2-5
clone size: -
V gene: TRBV7-9
CDR3 DNA: TGTGCCAGCAGCCCCGCCCCGGGACTAGCGGGAGGAGAGACCCAGTACTTC
CDR3 protein: CASSPAPGLAGGETQYF

D gene: TRBD1
J gene: TRBJ2-3
clone size: once
V gene: TRBV6-5
CDR3 DNA: TGTGCCAGCAGCCGGGACAGCGCTCAATATACGCAGTATTTT
CDR3 protein: CASSRDSAQYTQYF

D gene: -
J gene: TRBJ2-1
clone size: -
V gene: TRBV7-2
CDR3 DNA: TGTGCCAGCAGCTTAGGCCCCGCTAGCACTCCCAATGAGCAGTTCTTC
CDR3 protein: CASSLGPASTPNEQFF

D gene: TRBD2
J gene: TRBJ2-1
clone size: -
V gene: TRBV5-4
CDR3 DNA: TGTGCCAGCAGCTTGGCGGGAGGAGCCTACAATGAGCAGTTCTTC
CDR3 protein: CASSLAGGAYNEQFF

D gene: -
J gene: TRBJ1-2
clone size: -
V gene: TRBV7-9
CDR3 DNA: TGTGCCAGCAGGGCAGGGGATGGCTACACCTTC
CDR3 protein: CASRAGDGYTF

D gene: -
J gene: TRBJ2-5
clone size: -
V gene: TRBV14
CDR3 DNA: TGTGCCAGCAGCCAAGGCTCTTTCAGGGCCCAGTACTTC
CDR3 protein: CASSQGSFRAQYF

D gene: -
J gene: TRBJ2-5
clone size: -
V gene: TRBV4-1
CDR3 DNA: TGCGCCAGCAGCCAGAAAGAGGGGCGGGACCAGTACTTC
CDR3 protein: CASSQKEGRDQYF

D gene: TRBD1
J gene: TRBJ1-1
clone size: -
V gene: TRBV14
CDR3 DNA: TGTGCCAGCAGCCAAGAAGGACAGGGGGTGATCACTGAAGCTTTCTTT
CDR3 protein: CASSQEGQGVITEAFF

D gene: -
J gene: TRBJ2-3
clone size: -
V gene: TRBV11-2
CDR3 DNA: TGTGCCAGCAGCTTATCCGGGGAGGATACGCAGTATTTT
CDR3 protein: CASSLSGEDTQYF

D gene: TRBD2
J gene: TRBJ2-1
clone size: -
V gene: TRBV10-1
CDR3 DNA: TGCGCCAGCAGTGATTACGGGACTAGCGGAGGTGAGCAGTTCTTC
CDR3 protein: CASSDYGTSGGEQFF

D gene: -
J gene: TRBJ1-6
clone size: -
V gene: TRBV27
CDR3 DNA: TGTGCCAGCAGTGCCTTGGGGGCGAGCTCACCCCTCCACTTT
CDR3 protein: CASSALGASSPLHF

D gene: TRBD1
J gene: TRBJ1-1
clone size: -
V gene: TRBV19
CDR3 DNA: TGTGCCAGTAGTATAGGGGGAGGAGCAGGGGGCAACACTGAAGCTTTCTTT
CDR3 protein: CASSIGGGAGGNTEAFF

D gene: -
J gene: TRBJ1-2
clone size: -
V gene: TRBV30
CDR3 DNA: TGTGCCAGCTGGACAAGTGGCTATGGCTACACCTTC
CDR3 protein: CASWTSGYGYTF

D gene: TRBD2
J gene: TRBJ2-1
clone size: few
V gene: TRBV30
CDR3 DNA: TGTGCCTGGAGTTTTGCCGGGACTAGCCCCTACAATGAGCAGTTCTTC
CDR3 protein: CAWSFAGTSPYNEQFF

D gene: TRBD2
J gene: TRBJ2-7
clone size: -
V gene: TRBV6-7
CDR3 DNA: TGTGCCAGCAGTTCCTGCCTAGGACTAGCGGGCAATTTTCCCCCCTACGAGCAGTACTTC
CDR3 protein: CASSSCLGLAGNFPPYEQYF

D gene: -
J gene: TRBJ1-5
clone size: -
V gene: TRBV19
CDR3 DNA: TGTGCCAGCCAGACAGAAGAGGATCAGCCCCAGCATTTT
CDR3 protein: CASQTEEDQPQHF

D gene: TRBD1
J gene: TRBJ1-5
clone size: -
V gene: TRBV10-1
CDR3 DNA: TGCGCCAGCACAAGGTATACAGGGGATTATCCCGTCGGCGGCAATCAGCCCCAGCATTTT
CDR3 protein: CASTRYTGDYPVGGNQPQHF

D gene: TRBD2
J gene: TRBJ2-4
clone size: -
V gene: TRBV18
CDR3 DNA: TGTGCCAGCTCACCACTCTCCACTGGCGGGAGCCCTACAGGCAAAAACATTCAGTACTTC
CDR3 protein: CASSPLSTGGSPTGKNIQYF

D gene: -
J gene: TRBJ1-1
clone size: -
V gene: TRBV5-1
CDR3 DNA: TGCGCCAGCACAATTGGTACCGGGAACACTGAAGCTTTCTTT
CDR3 protein: CASTIGTGNTEAFF

D gene: TRBD1
J gene: TRBJ2-3
clone size: few
V gene: TRBV5-1
CDR3 DNA: TGCGCCAGCAGCACGGCCGGGACAGGGACAGATACGCAGTATTTT
CDR3 protein: CASSTAGTGTDTQYF